The rows below give T cell receptor beta chains drawn from one sample of a study of blood T cell repertoires in COVID-19. Libraries were prepared by immunoSEQ multiplex PCR; TCRdb keeps only in-frame clonotypes and omits some of them. The data contain around 240,000 clones, 75% to 90% of them singletons. Sequencing input: peripheral blood. These receptor sequences come from a woman in her thirties who had recovered from COVID-19. Each CDR3 is given with its conserved first and last residue. Fields, in order: CDR3 protein, CDR3 DNA, J gene, D gene, V gene, clone size. The D gene is left open where the match is weak. Only part of the rows carry a size: once, few, many, or a class if the clone is expanded.

CASSQARDTDTQYF	TGCGCCAGCAGCCAAGCGAGGGACACAGATACGCAGTATTTT	TRBJ2-3	NA	TRBV4-3	NA
CASSPQRTGGPTTQYF	TGTGCCAGCAGCCCACAAAGGACGGGGGGGCCAACTACGCAGTATTTT	TRBJ2-3	TRBD2	TRBV11-3	NA
CASSLAGTVNYGYTF	TGTGCCAGCAGCTTGGCCGGGACAGTTAACTATGGCTACACCTTC	TRBJ1-2	TRBD1	TRBV5-4	NA
CASSEQDSNYTF	TGTGCCAGCAGTGAACAGGACAGTAACTACACCTTC	TRBJ1-2	NA	TRBV2	NA
CASSFEEPSYEQYF	TGCGCCAGCAGCTTTGAGGAACCTTCCTACGAGCAGTACTTC	TRBJ2-7	NA	TRBV5-1	NA
CASSQLAGIVDEQFF	TGTGCCAGCAGCCAACTAGCGGGGATCGTCGATGAGCAGTTCTTC	TRBJ2-1	TRBD2	TRBV4-2	once
CASNTRLGGNTGELFF	TGTGCCAGCAACACCCGGTTGGGGGGAAACACCGGGGAGCTGTTTTTT	TRBJ2-2	NA	TRBV2	NA
CASSQGLSGNTIYF	TGTGCCAGCAGCCAGGGACTTTCTGGAAACACCATATATTTT	TRBJ1-3	NA	TRBV5-5	NA
CATKPAGGAYEQYF	TGTGCCACCAAGCCTGCGGGGGGAGCCTACGAGCAGTACTTC	TRBJ2-7	TRBD2	TRBV7-9	NA
CASSLVIAGELFF	TGCGCCAGCAGCTTGGTTATAGCCGGGGAGCTGTTTTTT	TRBJ2-2	NA	TRBV5-1	NA
CSASPLLPLLEGGDTEAFF	TGCAGTGCTAGTCCTTTACTGCCGCTCCTGGAAGGGGGGGACACTGAAGCTTTCTTT	TRBJ1-1	NA	TRBV20-1	NA
CASSLGQATYYGYTF	TGTGCCAGCAGCTTAGGACAGGCTACTTACTATGGCTACACCTTC	TRBJ1-2	TRBD1	TRBV3-1/TRBV3-2	NA
CSVEGSDRADSYEQYF	TGCAGCGTTGAAGGGAGCGACAGGGCCGATTCCTACGAGCAGTACTTC	TRBJ2-7	TRBD1	TRBV29-1	NA
CASRTTGTRNTEAFF	TGTGCCAGTAGGACGACAGGAACACGGAACACTGAAGCTTTCTTT	TRBJ1-1	NA	TRBV19	NA
CASSPRQGRNTEAFF	TGTGCCAGCAGTCCCAGACAGGGGAGGAACACTGAAGCTTTCTTT	TRBJ1-1	TRBD1	TRBV6-5	once
CASLSGGSNEQFF	TGTGCCAGCTTGTCGGGGGGGAGCAATGAGCAGTTCTTC	TRBJ2-1	TRBD2	TRBV12-3/TRBV12-4	NA
CASSIGYALGGASTDTQYF	TGTGCCAGTAGTATAGGGTACGCGCTTGGGGGGGCGAGCACAGATACGCAGTATTTT	TRBJ2-3	NA	TRBV19	NA
CASGSGTGYYEQFF	TGTGCTAGTGGTAGTGGGACAGGGTATTATGAGCAGTTCTTC	TRBJ2-1	TRBD1	TRBV12-5	NA
CASSEGGGVGKTQYF	TGTGCCAGCAGTGAGGGCGGAGGGGTCGGGAAGACCCAGTACTTC	TRBJ2-5	NA	TRBV6-1	NA
CASSQMTLGIGGTYEQYF	TGTGCCAGCAGCCAGATGACCCTAGGCATCGGGGGAACCTACGAGCAGTACTTC	TRBJ2-7	NA	TRBV4-2	NA
CASSLSVTSGTDTQYF	TGTGCCAGCAGCTTGTCCGTGACTAGCGGCACAGATACGCAGTATTTT	TRBJ2-3	TRBD2	TRBV7-3	NA
CASHLGGNSYNEQFF	TGTGCCAGCCACCTCGGGGGGAACTCCTACAATGAGCAGTTCTTC	TRBJ2-1	TRBD2	TRBV5-4	once
CASSMGRDLETQYF	TGTGCCAGTAGTATGGGCCGGGACTTAGAGACCCAGTACTTC	TRBJ2-5	NA	TRBV19	NA
CASREADRGDEQYF	TGTGCCAGCAGAGAGGCGGACAGGGGGGATGAGCAGTACTTC	TRBJ2-7	TRBD1	TRBV7-9	NA
CASSLGTSNSPLHF	TGTGCCAGCAGCTTGGGCACAAGTAATTCACCCCTCCACTTT	TRBJ1-6	NA	TRBV5-5	NA
CASSHRDRGVGETQYF	TGTGCCAGCAGCCACCGGGACAGGGGGGTCGGAGAGACCCAGTACTTC	TRBJ2-5	TRBD1	TRBV13	NA
CASTPGSGGYGYTF	TGTGCCAGCACCCCAGGGTCGGGTGGCTATGGCTACACCTTC	TRBJ1-2	NA	TRBV6-5	NA
CASTLGAGRAYEQYF	TGCGCCAGCACCCTGGGGGCAGGGAGGGCCTACGAGCAGTACTTC	TRBJ2-7	NA	TRBV5-1	NA
CASSVSGQGTYEQYF	TGCGCCAGCAGCGTATCGGGACAGGGAACCTACGAGCAGTACTTC	TRBJ2-7	TRBD1	TRBV5-1	NA
CASTGHSNTGELFF	TGTGCCAGTACGGGACACTCGAACACCGGGGAGCTGTTTTTT	TRBJ2-2	NA	TRBV28	few
CASSFGGAETQYF	TGTGCCAGCAGCTTCGGGGGTGCGGAGACCCAGTACTTC	TRBJ2-5	NA	TRBV5-4	many